This T cell receptor beta chain was recorded in a study of cytomegalovirus exposure and HLA in healthy donors. The length of the CDR3 is 16 residues. Germline V lookup: CDR1 MNHNS, CDR2 SASEGT. The PCR was carried out with 60 Vbeta primers and 13 Jbeta primers. Produced via immunoSEQ multiplex PCR; TCRdb's table is partial and in-frame only. The profile shows about 76,000 clones, 78% of them singletons. On this clone: At one boundary the junction diverges from the germline segment, which might be a read error.

The sequenced material came from PBMCs. The origin of this receptor is a middle-aged woman in good health and CMV-seropositive. This chain uses TRBV6-1 with TRBJ1-4; the match to TRBD1 covers 7 bases. Written as DNA, the CDR3 is TGTGCCATCAGTGAGTTGGGGGACAGACCTAATGAAAAACTGTTTTTT. Its translation: CAISELGDRPNEKLFF.